The present T cell receptor beta chain was sequenced within a study of ipilimumab plus nivolumab after autologous stem cell transplantation. The V gene lost 4 bases and the J gene lost 4 bases, with 15 bases spanning the gap. Germline V CDR1 and CDR2: SGHRS, YFSETQ. The CDR3 loop spans 15 amino acids. Some clones are missing from TCRdb's copy, which holds only in-frame ones; the method was immunoSEQ multiplex PCR. The sample lists tens of thousands of clones; 80% to 95% were seen once. Sample: PBMCs, taken in a trial of ipilimumab plus nivolumab as post-transplant consolidation. This chain uses TRBV5-1 with TRBJ1-3; D gene unclear. The receptor's source is a male donor with multiple myeloma. DNA for the CDR3: TGCGCCAGCAGCGAAAGGACTGGAGCCGGAAACACCATATATTTT. Its protein product is CASSERTGAGNTIYF.